This T cell receptor (beta chain) was captured in a study of T cells after yellow fever vaccination. Study-wide results and caveats: Within FACS-sorted repertoires, abundant clonotypes contaminating from the bulk population could be present.

This clonotype has at least ten counts. Its antigen remains unknown. This CDR3 has 15 amino acids. V lost 0 bases and J lost 2, with 8 bases in between. Per germline, CDR1 SGHAT and CDR2 FQNNGV. TCRdb re-analysed the 5' RACE reads in MiXCR, keeping a single row per CDR3 protein. The data show more than 350,000 distinct CDR3 sequences, 11% seen once. The source material was PBMCs, sampled on the day of the first yellow fever vaccination. This clonotype originated in a young man who received the YFV17D yellow fever vaccine. This chain links TRBV11-2 with TRBJ2-1; maybe TRBD2 (5 bases). CDR3 DNA: TGTGCCAGCAGCTTAGATCGGGGAGCCTACAATGAGCAGTTCTTC. Its translation: CASSLDRGAYNEQFF.